Below, 21 T cell receptor beta chains from the same sample are listed, as sequenced in a study of T-cell memory formation after mild COVID-19. TCRdb processed the 5' RACE reads anew with MiXCR; each CDR3 protein has one entry. The sample has fewer than 450,000 distinct CDR3 sequences, around 20% seen once; the top ten hold approximately 12%. The sequenced material came from PBMCs or a T cell subset sorted from them (not recorded which). All receptors derive from an adult woman who had mild COVID-19 (a few samples of this study predate the infection). Cell type and time point are not known.

This clonotype was detected a few times. V is TRBV6-1 and J is TRBJ1-3; no clear D gene. The CDR3 loop spans 17 amino acids. V was shortened by 2 bases and J by 0 bases, with 14 bases between the two germline ends. Germline V gives CDR1 MNHNS, CDR2 SASEGT. Here the CDR3 DNA reads TGTGCCAGCAGTGAAAAATCCGGCCGTTACTCTGGAAACACCATATATTTT. It specifies CASSEKSGRYSGNTIYF.

This clonotype was seen more than once but under ten times. It may be a read error: a sequence one base away is much more abundant. The chain couples TRBV2 to TRBJ2-7; D unclear. The CDR3 spans 11 residues. From germline, CDR1 is SNHLY and CDR2 FYNNEI. Trimming shortened V by 6 bases and J by 0 bases, and 3 bases separated the two germline ends. The CDR3 protein is CASRVSYEQYF. CDR3 nucleotide sequence: TGTGCCAGCAGGGTCTCCTACGAGCAGTACTTC.

This clonotype was recorded a few times. The rearrangement uses TRBV5-1 and TRBJ1-1; D remains unclear. V gave up 0 bases and J gave up 1 base, with 4 bases separating them. This CDR3 is built from 13 residues. From germline, CDR1 is SGHRS and CDR2 YFSETQ. This CDR3 is CASSLASNTEAFF. CDR3 nucleotide sequence: TGCGCCAGCAGCTTGGCGTCGAACACTGAAGCTTTCTTT.

This clonotype has at least ten counts. The rearrangement links TRBV29-1 to TRBJ1-2, with TRBD1 matching over 9 bases. Per the germline V gene, CDR1 is SQVTM and CDR2 is ANQGSEA. V shed 6 bases, J shed 4 bases, and the junction held 12 bases outside the gene matches. The CDR3 sequence is 15 residues long. CDR3 residues: CSVAGQGPSGYGYTF. In DNA, the CDR3 is TGCAGCGTGGCCGGACAGGGGCCGAGCGGCTATGGCTACACCTTC.

This clonotype showed up just a few times. This CDR3 is CASSSRTGASYEQYF. The CDR3 DNA reads TGTGCCAGCAGTTCTAGGACAGGGGCCTCCTACGAGCAGTACTTC. This chain joins TRBV6-6 and TRBJ2-7; 9 positions match TRBD1. CDR1 and CDR2 from the germline V gene are MNHNY and SVGAGI (reference sequence). Trimming took 4 bases from V and 0 from J; bases not matched to a gene: 4. The CDR3 has 15 residues.

There are a few counts of this clonotype. The chain carries TRBV27 and TRBJ2-1; the match to TRBD2 covers 8 bases. Germline V gene sequence: CDR1 MNHEY, CDR2 SMNVEV (reference sequence). Losses at the gene ends were 6 bases for V and 2 bases for J; bases not matched to a gene: 3. The CDR3 sequence is 14 residues long. CDR3 DNA sequence: TGTGCCAGCAGCGCGGGGGGACCCTACAATGAGCAGTTCTTC. Its protein product is CASSAGGPYNEQFF.

This clonotype was observed a few times. The rearrangement links TRBV6-5 to TRBJ2-5; 7 bases are shared with TRBD1. The germline V gene encodes CDR1 MNHEY and CDR2 SVGAGI. CDR3 size: 15 residues. V dropped 6 bases and J dropped 2; count of bases not matched to a gene: 9. CDR3 loop: CASRQHYRGQETQYF. As DNA, the CDR3 is TGTGCCAGCAGGCAACACTACAGGGGTCAAGAGACCCAGTACTTC.

This clonotype was seen a few times. A junction end diverges from the germline sequence, so it may reflect a read error. The CDR3 DNA reads as TGTGCCAGCAGCCCCCGGACAGGGCCCTCCTTCGAGCAGTACTTC. It codes for CASSPRTGPSFEQYF. The chain joins TRBV9 to TRBJ2-7; TRBD1 aligns across 8 bases. Germline-derived CDR1 and CDR2 are SGDLS and YYNGEE. The CDR3 runs 15 residues.

J is TRBJ2-1 and V is TRBV7-6; a weak D match, TRBD2 (5 bases). The CDR3 has 13 residues. Germline V gene sequence: CDR1 SGHVS, CDR2 FNYEAQ. Trimming left V 5 bases short and J 6 bases short, with 11 bases between. CDR3 DNA sequence: TGTGCCAGCAGCAGCCGACTAACCAATGAGCAGTTCTTC. Its protein is CASSSRLTNEQFF. The full variable domain, its missing parts supplied by reference TRBV7-6 and TRBJ2-1, is GAGVSQSPRYKVTKRGQDVALRCDPISGHVSLYWYRQALGQGPEFLTYFNYEAQQDKSGLPNDRFSAERPEGSISTLTIQRTEQRDSAMYRCASSSRLTNEQFFGPGTRLTVL.

This clonotype was observed a few times. This sequence joins TRBV10-3 and TRBJ1-5; 7 nucleotides line up with TRBD1. Germline loops: CDR1 ENHRY, CDR2 SYGVKD. The CDR3 is 17 residues long. Unmatched junction bases numbered 8, after V lost 0 bases and J lost 3 bases. This CDR3 reads CAISESNWDSDNQPQHF. The DNA of the CDR3 is TGTGCCATCAGTGAGTCGAACTGGGACAGCGACAATCAGCCCCAGCATTTT.

This clonotype was seen more than once but under ten times. The rearrangement joins TRBV9 to TRBJ1-2; 8 positions agree with TRBD1. Unmatched junction bases numbered 5, after V lost 3 bases and J lost 4 bases. Germline-derived CDR1 and CDR2 are SGDLS and YYNGEE. The CDR3 covers 14 residues. The CDR3 DNA reads TGTGCCAGCAGCGCCCGACAGGGGACCTATGGCTACACCTTC. Translated, it gives CASSARQGTYGYTF. Full variable domain (remainder filled in from reference TRBV9 and TRBJ1-2): DSGVTQTPKHLITATGQRVTLRCSPRSGDLSVYWYQQSLDQGLQFLIQYYNGEERAKGNILERFSAQQFPDLHSELNLSSLELGDSALYFCASSARQGTYGYTFGSGTRLTVV.

The chain combines TRBV5-6 with TRBJ1-3; D is undetermined. This CDR3 has 15 amino acids. Trimming removed 4 bases from V and 0 bases from J, with 11 bases in between. Germline V gives CDR1 SGHDT, CDR2 YYEEEE. CDR3 sequence (DNA): TGTGCCAGCAGCCCTCGCGGTCCCTCTGGAAACACCATATATTTT. It codes for CASSPRGPSGNTIYF.

V is TRBV29-1 and J is TRBJ2-3, with D perhaps matching TRBD1 (7 bases). Germline loops: CDR1 SQVTM, CDR2 ANQGSEA. The CDR3 extends over 14 amino acids. Trimming took off 7 bases at V and 5 bases at J, with 19 bases between the two ends. CDR3 protein: CSARQGTGVDTQYF. As DNA, the CDR3 is TGCAGCGCTAGACAGGGCACGGGGGTAGATACGCAGTATTTT.

This chain links TRBV7-7 with TRBJ2-3, with D tentatively TRBD2 (6 bases). From germline, CDR1 is SSHAT and CDR2 FNYEAQ (reference sequence). Trimming left V 1 base short and J 1 base short, with 9 bases between. This CDR3 is 15 amino acids long. Here the CDR3 reads CASSLGGDGTDTQYF. CDR3 nucleotide sequence: TGTGCCAGCAGCTTAGGCGGGGATGGCACAGATACGCAGTATTTT.

The V call is TRBV9, the J call TRBJ2-1; maybe TRBD2 (6 bases). The germline V and J ends were trimmed by 3 bases and 3 bases, with 19 bases remaining between them. The V gene's germline CDR1 is SGDLS and CDR2 YYNGEE. This CDR3 is 17 amino acids long. CDR3 in amino acids: CASSARASAIGYNEQFF. CDR3 in DNA: TGTGCCAGCAGCGCCCGGGCTAGCGCTATCGGCTACAATGAGCAGTTCTTC.

The table lists this clonotype with many counts. V gene TRBV10-2 combines with J gene TRBJ1-3; D may be TRBD1 (5 bases). The ends were cut back, 3 bases at V and 4 bases at J, with 13 bases in the middle. The CDR3 totals 15 residues. Germline V gene data show CDR1 as WSHSY and CDR2 as SAAADI. The DNA of the CDR3 is TGCGCCAGCAGTGACTGGGGGATCCTAGGAAACACCATATATTTT. It specifies CASSDWGILGNTIYF.

This clonotype was seen only a few times. The gene calls are TRBV2 and TRBJ1-3; unclear D gene. Per germline, CDR1 SNHLY and CDR2 FYNNEI. The CDR3 has 13 residues. The V end was cut by 7 bases, the J end by 7 bases, with 14 bases between. As DNA, the CDR3 is TGTGCCAGCACCGATGTGGGATGGAACACCATATATTTT. Translated, it gives CASTDVGWNTIYF.

This clonotype came up a few times. V usage is TRBV19 and J usage is TRBJ2-7, with D tentatively TRBD1 or TRBD2 (5 bases each). CDR1 LNHDA and CDR2 SQIVND come from the germline V gene (reference sequence). This CDR3 comprises 12 residues. The V and J ends lost 5 bases and 4 bases respectively, with 9 bases between them. The CDR3 sequence: CASSGGGYEQYF. For the CDR3, the DNA is TGTGCCAGTAGTGGGGGTGGTTACGAGCAGTACTTC.

The gene calls are TRBV12-3 or TRBV12-4 and TRBJ1-2; the D gene is possibly TRBD1 (5 bases). This CDR3 has 14 amino acids. V was clipped by 5 bases and J by 4 bases, with 14 bases between them. Here the CDR3 DNA reads TGTGCCAGCAGTCGCACCGACAGTTCCTATGGCTACACCTTC. Protein product: CASSRTDSSYGYTF.

In its sample, this clonotype was seen a few times. The chain combines TRBV5-6 with TRBJ1-2; D is possibly TRBD1 (5 bases). Trimming removed 0 bases from V and 5 bases from J, with 17 bases in between. Germline assignment: CDR1 SGHDT and CDR2 YYEEEE. The CDR3 has 16 residues. CDR3 nucleotides: TGTGCCAGCAGCTTGGTTCGTAGGGGCAGCGAATATGGCTACACCTTC. Protein: CASSLVRRGSEYGYTF.

Comments on this clonotype: A far larger clone differs by one base, so this is likely a read error. The V gene is TRBV4-2, the J gene TRBJ2-2; D possibly corresponds to TRBD2 (5 bases). Germline V gene lookup returns CDR1 LGHNA and CDR2 YNFKEQ. The length of the CDR3 is 13 residues. In DNA form, the CDR3 reads TGTGCCAGCAGCCCGGGCCCCACCGGGGAGCTGTATTTT. Protein product: CASSPGPTGELYF.